The 32 T cell receptor beta chains presented below share a single source sample, sequenced in a study of T cell responses to AZD1222 COVID-19 vaccine (dated by TCRdb to about 2021). This sample's time point label indicates: about 28 days (+/-7) after the second vaccine dose. Library construction relied on the immunoSEQ multiplex PCR assay. TCRdb took over this immuneACCESS table, retaining in-frame rearrangements with V and J assigned. Such tables are incomplete; in checked studies, under half of the missing clones stem from an unresolved V gene, and the remainder is unexplained. The sample yields about 140,000 clones; approximately 91% were counted once. The top ten clonotypes cover less than 2.5% of the sample. The sample in question was peripheral blood, obtained 28 days after the second AZD1222 dose. These TCRs come from an adult who received the AZD1222 COVID-19 vaccine.

This clone was counted only a few times. The gene calls are TRBV9 and TRBJ2-7; D remains unclear. Trimming stripped 2 bases from V and 6 bases from J, with 15 bases between. CDR3 length equals 14 residues. Germline-derived CDR1 and CDR2 are SGDLS and YYNGEE. CDR3 sequence (DNA): TGTGCCAGCAGCGTCTTAGCCAGCGAATCCGAGCAGTACTTC. Residues: CASSVLASESEQYF.

This clone was seen more than once but under ten times. V and J are TRBV23-1 and TRBJ2-1; TRBD1 agrees at 9 bases. TRBV23-1 carries the ORF label, with uncertain function. The V gene end was trimmed by 10 bases and the J gene end by 3 bases; junction bases not matched to a gene: 10. The CDR3 runs 15 residues. CDR3 nucleotides: TGCGCCATCGCCTCCGGGACAGGGTACTACAATGAGCAGTTCTTC. Its translation: CAIASGTGYYNEQFF.

The chain carries TRBV19 and TRBJ1-4; 10 nucleotides match TRBD1. Unmatched junction bases numbered 5, after V lost 9 bases and J lost 4 bases. This CDR3 contains 14 residues. The germline CDR1 and CDR2 sequences are LNHDA and SQIVND (reference sequence). The CDR3, as DNA: TGTGCCAGCCGGGACAGGGGTTATAATGAAAAACTGTTTTTT. It codes for CASRDRGYNEKLFF.

The chain has TRBV7-8 and TRBJ1-5; TRBD1 might be the D (5 bases). V lost 1 base and J lost 4, with 11 bases in between. The germline CDR1 and CDR2 sequences are SGHVS and FQNEAQ. This CDR3 is 15 amino acids long. The CDR3 spells CASSLVTGGNQPQHF. The CDR3 bases are TGTGCCAGCAGCTTAGTTACTGGGGGGAATCAGCCCCAGCATTTT.

The gene calls are TRBV6-5 and TRBJ1-1; D is ambiguous. Trimming took off 7 bases at V and 5 bases at J, with 14 bases between the two ends. CDR3 length: 13 residues. CDR1 and CDR2 from the germline V gene are MNHEY and SVGAGI. As DNA, the CDR3 is TGTGCCAGCATGGCGACGGCGGTTACTGAAGCTTTCTTT. Encoded protein: CASMATAVTEAFF.

The chain carries TRBV10-3 and TRBJ1-2; TRBD1 matches 9 bases. Germline values: CDR1 ENHRY, CDR2 SYGVKD. The CDR3 extends over 15 amino acids. The junction had 9 bases not matched to a gene; V was cut back by 6 bases and J by 4 bases. The DNA of the CDR3 is TGTGCCATCAGGGAGGGACAGGGAACCTTCTATGGCTACACCTTC. It translates to CAIREGQGTFYGYTF.

Turning to this clone: The same CDR3 arises from other DNA sequences in this sample as well. The chain combines TRBV5-1 with TRBJ1-2, with unresolved D. This CDR3 contains 14 residues. Germline lookup yields CDR1 SGHRS and CDR2 YFSETQ. Trimming removed 0 bases from V and 2 bases from J, with 8 bases in between. The CDR3 region has the DNA TGCGCCAGCAGCTTGGAATCACCGAACTATGGCTACACCTTC. Amino acid sequence: CASSLESPNYGYTF. The full variable domain, in which reference TRBV5-1 and TRBJ1-2 provide the parts outside the CDR3, is KAGVTQTPRYLIKTRGQQVTLSCSPISGHRSVSWYQQTPGQGLQFLFEYFSETQRNKGNFPGRFSGRQFSNSRSEMNVSTLELGDSALYLCASSLESPNYGYTFGSGTRLTVV.

The chain couples TRBV5-1 to TRBJ2-2; possibly TRBD1 for D (5 bases). Germline V gene sequence: CDR1 SGHRS, CDR2 YFSETQ. The CDR3 runs to 14 residues. V lost 6 bases and J 2 bases, leaving 11 bases between the germline ends. CDR3 amino acids: CASNTGDNTGELFF. In DNA form, the CDR3 reads TGCGCCAGCAATACAGGCGACAACACCGGGGAGCTGTTTTTT.

V usage is TRBV12-5 and J usage is TRBJ1-3, with D hard to call. Germline CDR1 and CDR2: LGHNT and FRNRAP. The length of the CDR3 is 16 residues. Trimming took 2 bases from V and 0 from J, leaving 11 bases between them. The CDR3 loop reads CASGLRVAGSGNTIYF. The CDR3 DNA follows: TGTGCTAGTGGTTTGAGAGTAGCGGGCTCTGGAAACACCATATATTTT.

The rearrangement links TRBV11-2 to TRBJ1-6; D not certain. CDR3 size: 17 residues. Trimming pared 5 bases from V and 5 bases from J, leaving 19 bases between. Germline V gene data show CDR1 as SGHAT and CDR2 as FQNNGV. The chain's CDR3 is CASSPSRVGANNSPLHF. CDR3 DNA sequence: TGTGCCAGCAGCCCCTCCCGGGTAGGCGCAAATAATTCACCCCTCCACTTT.

To note about this clone: A junction end diverges from the germline sequence, so it may reflect a read error. The V call is TRBV6-1, the J call TRBJ1-5; no reliable D call. Germline CDR1 and CDR2: MNHNS and SASEGT. The CDR3 is 13 amino acids. The CDR3 loop is CASNEVGNQPQHF. As DNA, the CDR3 is TGTGCCAGCAATGAAGTGGGGAATCAGCCCCAGCATTTT.

The chain combines TRBV5-4 with TRBJ2-4; D not resolved. V shed 2 bases and J shed 3 bases, with 15 bases lying between them. Germline CDR1 is SGHNT and CDR2 is YYREEE (reference sequence). The CDR3 contains 16 residues. The CDR3 DNA sequence: TGTGCCAGCAGCTTTGCTCCAGATTCGGTCAAAAACATTCAGTACTTC. Protein sequence: CASSFAPDSVKNIQYF.

This rearrangement joins TRBV4-1 to TRBJ2-7; 7 bases fit TRBD2. Germline CDR1 MGHRA, CDR2 YSYEKL. CDR3 length: 16 residues. Germline trimming cut 3 bases from V and 4 bases from J; bases unmatched to any gene: 12. CDR3 nucleotide sequence: TGCGCCAGCAGCCATACGTTCTCGCGGGAGATATACGAGCAGTACTTC. Translating it yields CASSHTFSREIYEQYF.

CDR3 bases: TGTGCCAGCAGCAATAGCGGGAGGTCCTACAATGAGCAGTTCTTC. Translating gives CASSNSGRSYNEQFF. The chain couples TRBV6-5 to TRBJ2-1; 10 nucleotides align to TRBD2. CDR3 length equals 15 residues. V lost 6 bases, J lost 1 base, and 3 bases stayed unmatched. Germline values: CDR1 MNHEY, CDR2 SVGAGI.

This chain joins TRBV19 and TRBJ1-2; no reliable D call. This CDR3 comprises 17 residues. Germline V gene data show CDR1 as LNHDA and CDR2 as SQIVND (reference sequence). The V gene lost 6 bases and the J gene lost 1 base, with 21 bases spanning the gap. The CDR3 is CASSKPTTPPFNYGYTF. For the CDR3, the DNA is TGTGCCAGTAGCAAACCCACGACCCCCCCCTTTAACTATGGCTACACCTTC.

The gene calls are TRBV2 and TRBJ1-2; 8 bases agree with TRBD1. The CDR3 spans 15 residues. Germline V gene data show CDR1 as SNHLY and CDR2 as FYNNEI. J lost 8 bases, V lost 4 bases, and 12 bases had no gene match. CDR3: CASSVRALTGVGYTF. In DNA, the CDR3 is TGTGCCAGCAGTGTGCGCGCCCTGACAGGGGTCGGCTACACCTTC.

The chain carries TRBV6-5 and TRBJ2-3, with D possibly called TRBD1 or TRBD2 (5 bases each). The CDR3 covers 16 residues. V shed 2 bases and J shed 1 base, with 13 bases lying between them. CDR1 is MNHEY, CDR2 SVGAGI, per germline. The chain's CDR3 is CASSYPRDGRTDTQYF. As DNA, the CDR3 is TGTGCCAGCAGTTACCCTAGGGACGGACGCACAGATACGCAGTATTTT.

This chain uses TRBV19 with TRBJ2-1; 13 bases align to TRBD2. The CDR3 has 20 amino acids. The V segment lost 5 bases and the J segment 0 bases; nucleotides outside the gene matches: 13. Germline V gene lookup returns CDR1 LNHDA and CDR2 SQIVND (reference sequence). CDR3 loop: CASSRTPGLAGPSSYNEQFF. The CDR3 DNA sequence: TGTGCCAGTAGTCGTACACCGGGACTAGCGGGACCTTCCTCCTACAATGAGCAGTTCTTC. The full variable domain, in which reference TRBV19 and TRBJ2-1 provide the parts outside the CDR3, is DGGITQSPKYLFRKEGQNVTLSCEQNLNHDAMYWYRQDPGQGLRLIYYSQIVNDFQKGDIAEGYSVSREKKESFPLTVTSAQKNPTAFYLCASSRTPGLAGPSSYNEQFFGPGTRLTVL.

This chain joins TRBV5-5 and TRBJ1-4; D is undetermined. Germline assignment: CDR1 SGHKS and CDR2 YYEKEE (reference sequence). The CDR3 spans 14 residues. Trimming took off 3 bases at V and 1 base at J, with 7 bases between the two ends. This CDR3 reads CASSSTRTNEKLFF. Written as DNA, the CDR3 is TGTGCCAGCAGCTCAACAAGAACTAATGAAAAACTGTTTTTT.

This chain joins TRBV7-3 and TRBJ1-3, with TRBD1 matching 7 bases. Trimming took 0 bases from V and 2 from J; bases not matched to a gene: 1. Germline CDR1 SGHTA, CDR2 FQGTGA. The CDR3 sequence is 15 residues long. DNA for the CDR3: TGTGCCAGCAGCTTAACTGGGACAGCTGGAAACACCATATATTTT. It specifies CASSLTGTAGNTIYF.

This chain connects TRBV24-1 to TRBJ2-2, with D tentatively TRBD1 (5 bases). The V and J ends lost 4 bases and 7 bases respectively, with 12 bases between them. The CDR3 runs 14 residues. Germline CDR1 and CDR2: KGHDR and SFDVKD. The CDR3, as DNA: TGTGCCACCAGTGACCCAGGGATCGGCGGGGAGCTGTTTTTT. Translated: CATSDPGIGGELFF.

The rearrangement joins TRBV6-1 to TRBJ1-1; no clear D. V dropped 3 bases and J dropped 6 bases, with 11 bases sitting between them. The CDR3 loop spans 13 amino acids. Germline values: CDR1 MNHNS, CDR2 SASEGT. CDR3 region: CASSDHPGAEAFF. CDR3 bases: TGTGCCAGCAGTGACCACCCCGGAGCTGAAGCTTTCTTT.

The rearrangement joins TRBV6-5 to TRBJ1-5; TRBD1 agrees at 7 bases. The junction had 6 bases not matched to a gene; V was cut back by 5 bases and J by 5 bases. This CDR3 spans 14 amino acids. Germline-derived CDR1 and CDR2 are MNHEY and SVGAGI. The CDR3 is CASSKQGRDQPQHF. CDR3 nucleotide sequence: TGTGCCAGCAGTAAACAGGGGCGGGATCAGCCCCAGCATTTT.

The chain links TRBV5-6 to TRBJ1-2, with D possibly being TRBD1 (5 bases). Germline lookup yields CDR1 SGHDT and CDR2 YYEEEE. This CDR3 comprises 13 residues. Between the trimmed V and J ends, which lost 4 bases and 6 bases, there was a span of 13 bases. DNA of the CDR3: TGTGCCAGCAGCCCCTATGGGGGTCATGGCTACACCTTC. Its translation is CASSPYGGHGYTF.

V is TRBV5-1 and J is TRBJ1-5, with D maybe TRBD1 (5 bases). Deletions cut 0 bases from V and 2 bases from J, with 12 bases between. The CDR3 is made up of 16 amino acids. The germline V gene has CDR1 SGHRS and CDR2 YFSETQ. This chain's CDR3 is CASSLEGAGGNQPQHF. The CDR3, as DNA: TGCGCCAGCAGCTTGGAAGGGGCCGGGGGCAATCAGCCCCAGCATTTT.

This clone was seen a handful of times. V usage is TRBV7-3 and J usage is TRBJ2-2; 10 nucleotides match TRBD2. The length of the CDR3 is 15 residues. Germline CDR1 and CDR2: SGHTA and FQGTGA. The trim removed 2 bases at V and 4 bases at J, leaving 1 base unmatched. The CDR3 is CASSLLAGVTGELFF. The CDR3 nucleotides read TGTGCCAGCAGCTTACTAGCGGGAGTCACCGGGGAGCTGTTTTTT.

The V gene is TRBV5-1, the J gene TRBJ1-2; 7 bases agree with TRBD1. With 4 bases clipped from V and 7 bases from J, the junction kept 10 bases outside the gene matches. CDR1 SGHRS and CDR2 YFSETQ come from the germline V gene. The CDR3 runs to 14 residues. CDR3 region: CASSQGTDPLGYTF. The CDR3, as DNA: TGCGCCAGCAGCCAAGGGACAGATCCTCTTGGCTACACCTTC.

The V gene is TRBV9, the J gene TRBJ1-6; D might be TRBD1 (5 bases). The V end lost 6 bases, the J end lost 4 bases, and 11 bases lay between the germline ends. In germline, CDR1 is SGDLS, CDR2 YYNGEE. CDR3 length equals 14 residues. The CDR3 spells CASNRGEYNSPLHF. CDR3 DNA sequence: TGTGCCAGCAACCGGGGCGAATATAATTCACCCCTCCACTTT.

A remark on this clone: This sample also contains other DNA sequences that code for the same CDR3. This chain connects TRBV18 to TRBJ1-4; no definite D call. This CDR3 contains 11 residues. Trimming took off 2 bases at V and 8 bases at J, with 3 bases between the two ends. Germline values: CDR1 KGHSH, CDR2 LQKENI. The CDR3: CASSPDEKLFF. The CDR3 DNA reads TGTGCCAGCTCACCAGACGAAAAACTGTTTTTT.

Details on this clone: The sample holds other DNA sequences that translate to the same CDR3. CDR3 residues: CASSLGQDYGYTF. The DNA for the CDR3 is TGTGCCAGCAGTTTGGGACAGGACTATGGCTACACCTTC. The V gene is TRBV12-3 or TRBV12-4, the J gene TRBJ1-2, with TRBD1 matching 8 bases. This CDR3 comprises 13 residues. The J segment lost 3 bases and the V segment lost 3 bases, leaving 0 bases of the junction unmatched.

The rearrangement joins TRBV5-4 to TRBJ2-1; 10 nucleotides match TRBD1. The trim removed 10 bases at V and 7 bases at J, leaving 11 bases unmatched. The CDR3 covers 14 residues. CDR1 is SGHNT, CDR2 YYREEE, per germline (reference sequence). The CDR3 reads CAGQGGLGVNEQFF. Written as DNA, the CDR3 is TGTGCCGGACAGGGGGGACTAGGGGTGAATGAGCAGTTCTTC.

This clone was found once. Here the CDR3 DNA reads TGCAGCGTTGAAACGGGGCTTAACACTGAAGCTTTCTTT. Its protein product is CSVETGLNTEAFF. The gene calls are TRBV29-1 and TRBJ1-1, with TRBD1 as a possible D gene (5 bases). Trimming took 2 bases from V and 2 from J, leaving 9 bases between them. Per germline, CDR1 SQVTM and CDR2 ANQGSEA. The CDR3 consists of 13 residues. Using reference TRBV29-1 and TRBJ1-1 for the parts outside the CDR3, the full variable domain is SAVISQKPSRDICQRGTSLTIQCQVDSQVTMMFWYRQQPGQSLTLIATANQGSEATYESGFVIDKFPISRPNLTFSTLTVSNMSPEDSSIYLCSVETGLNTEAFFGQGTRLTVV.